This T cell receptor beta chain was identified in a study of T cell responses to AZD1222 COVID-19 vaccine. Concerning this clone itself: Its antigen is still unknown.

Clones were sequenced by immunoSEQ multiplex PCR, and TCRdb holds only the in-frame ones, with some missing. The table shows about 50,000 clones, with over 75% occurring only once. Study conclusions and caveats: Nearly half of spike-specific TCRs reportedly go after variant regions that carry no mutations. In a largely white British group with more females than males, clonal diversity was possibly underestimated. No day 14 peak samples; only post-peak repertoires were characterized. AZD1222 recipients seropositive at baseline numbered only six or seven.

Germline CDR1 reads SGHDT; CDR2 reads YYEEEE. CDR3 size: 15 residues. V was pared by 0 bases and J by 3 bases, with 3 bases of the junction left unmatched. This specimen consisted of peripheral blood, obtained on day 0 of AZD1222 vaccination. The chain employs TRBV5-6 and TRBJ2-7, with 10 bases that match TRBD1. The clonotype originates from an adult in good health. CDR3 bases: TGTGCCAGCAGCTTGGAGGGACAGGGGCACTACGAGCAGTACTTC. It encodes CASSLEGQGHYEQYF.